This entry features one T cell receptor (beta chain) sequence. Its antigen is unknown. The CDR3 length is 14 residues. Between the trimmed V and J ends, which lost 6 bases and 8 bases, there was a span of 18 bases. The germline V gene encodes CDR1 MDHEN and CDR2 SYDVKM. Sequenced material consisted of expressed TCRB transcripts (all of the isolated RNA was reverse transcribed). Data came from immunoSEQ multiplex PCR; TCRdb stores just in-frame clones and leaves some out. In the table there are over 55,000 clones, around 56% of which are singletons. This sample was included in a study of beta chain features in type 1 diabetes. Study findings and constraints: It was among patients, rather than healthy donors, that naive, central memory and Treg TCRB repertoires appeared more similar. Cells carrying high TCR expression could end up over-represented when cDNA is sequenced. Among patients with Type 1 diabetes, TCRB CDR3s were moderately but significantly shorter in every one of the four CD4+ subsets.

A sort by CD45RO/CCR7/CD25/CD127/CD95/CD27 yielded CD4+ naive, central memory, regulatory and stem cell-like memory cells. Purity exceeding 95% was reached by all sorted populations. This chain joins TRBV28 and TRBJ2-3; possibly TRBD2 for D (5 bases). This TCR derives from a woman in her thirties or forties with type 1 diabetes. Sequenced: Tregs from blood. In DNA, the CDR3 is TGTGCCAGCAGGCGGAGAGGGCCATCCGGTACGCAGTATTTT. It codes for CASRRRGPSGTQYF.